This T cell receptor beta chain is drawn from a study of T-cell reconstitution after alpha-beta-depleted transplantation in children. Notes on the study in general: It was surviving recipient T cells and thymic progenitors that gave some patients high TCRbeta diversity at day 60. T-cell counts and diversity at one year post-transplant came mainly from newly produced T cells. Alpha-beta T cells about two months after transplant reportedly derived from several hundred expanded graft clones.

This clonotype occurred a few times. The antigen remains undetermined. Trimming took off 3 bases at V and 3 bases at J, with 9 bases between the two ends. The CDR3 runs to 13 residues. During its preparation, the TCRbeta library received unique molecular identifiers. TCRdb itself ran the PCR reads through MiXCR, one entry per CDR3 protein. The sample has 600,000 to 800,000 distinct CDR3 sequences, around 14% seen once. The starting material was PBMCs, obtained before TCRalphabeta/CD19-depleted stem cell transplant. The origin of this receptor is a girl aged 2 to 10 with congenital amegakaryocytic thrombocytopenia, due to receive a stem cell transplant. The V call is TRBV12-3 or TRBV12-4, the J call TRBJ2-7; D is unresolved. The CDR3 spells CASSFQDGYEQYF. In DNA, the CDR3 is TGTGCCAGCAGTTTCCAGGACGGCTACGAGCAGTACTTC.